This T cell receptor beta chain was captured by sequencing in a study of beta chain features in type 1 diabetes. The overall study: Cells sorted and examined across all samples totaled 107,917,701.

Study-wide results and limits: In every one of the four CD4+ subsets, TCRB CDR3s were moderately but significantly shorter in Type 1 diabetes patients.

On this clone: The antigen is unknown.

Germline loops: CDR1 GTSNPN, CDR2 SVGIG (reference sequence). V lost 5 bases and J 1 base, leaving 8 bases between the germline ends. CDR3 length: 12 amino acids. Expressed TCRB transcripts were sequenced because the entire RNA isolate underwent reverse transcription. The average output of naive, central memory and regulatory T cell samples was millions of reads. TCRdb's table, derived via immunoSEQ multiplex PCR, lists solely in-frame clones and lacks some. The sample holds just under 150,000 clones, about 13% seen once. This receptor was identified in a man aged 18-30 years with type 1 diabetes. Sequencing was carried out using central memory CD4+ T cells from blood. This rearrangement joins TRBV30 to TRBJ1-1; a possible D gene is TRBD1 (6 bases). The CDR3 reads CAWGQKNTEAFF. The CDR3 DNA reads as TGTGCCTGGGGACAGAAGAACACTGAAGCTTTCTTT.